Described below is a single T cell receptor (beta chain) sequence and its context. Its antigen is currently unknown. Germline loops: CDR1 SGHTA, CDR2 FQGNSA. V lost 3 bases and J lost 1, with 3 bases in between. The CDR3 has 13 amino acids. These data originate in a study of T cell responses to AZD1222 COVID-19 vaccine. The data were produced by immunoSEQ multiplex PCR, yet TCRdb's version contains in-frame clones alone and is incomplete. Seen here are 85,000 to 130,000 clones, roughly 90% observed once, and the top ten hold approximately 4.7%. Findings of the study overall: Repertoires were obtained solely post-peak T cell response. Two AZD1222 doses significantly raised spike-specific TCR breadth and depth over controls. Donors in the cohort were predominantly white British and more often female, and clonal diversity was possibly underestimated.

The sequence came from an adult in good health. The J gene is TRBJ2-2, the V gene TRBV7-2; D remains unclear. The sequenced sample was peripheral blood, obtained on day 0 of AZD1222 vaccination. The CDR3 DNA is TGTGCCAGCAGCTTTGAGAACACCGGGGAGCTGTTTTTT. Its protein product is CASSFENTGELFF.